This T cell receptor (beta chain) emerged from a study of OX40 agonist ivuxolimab in advanced cancers. Background for the entire study: The costimulatory receptor OX40 (CD134) was targeted by ivuxolimab, a fully human IgG2 agonistic monoclonal antibody. Intravenous ivuxolimab was administered to patients every 2 weeks at six dose levels: 0.01, 0.1, 0.3, 1.5, 3 and 10 mg/kg. Of the roughly 52 dose-escalation patients, hepatocellular carcinoma was present in roughly 19, melanoma in approximately 15, renal cell carcinoma in 9 and head and neck cancer in 9. A male proportion of under 85% and a mean age of about 60 years, ranging from roughly 23 to 79, were recorded for the dose-escalation cohort. Prior anti-PD-1, anti-PD-L1 or anti-CTLA-4 therapy was permitted, and approximately 41% of dose-escalation patients had received checkpoint inhibitors. Partial responses occurred in three dose-escalation patients, of whom one had hepatocellular carcinoma and two had cutaneous melanoma. The point of sequencing TCRbeta in the periphery was to test whether ivuxolimab changed TCR sequence diversity and drove clonal T-cell expansion. The paper describes the monotherapy dose-escalation part (N of about 50 patients) of the phase I trial of ivuxolimab. The paper's findings and limits, for the study overall: Low levels of normalized T-cell clonal expansion were also seen in some patients who did not respond. The antigen specificity of the clonally expanded peripheral T cells was not determined. At doses of 0.1 to 3.0 mg/kg, clonal expansion of both CD4+ and CD8+ T cells in blood was seen between baseline and week 6. In partial responders in the 0.1-3.0 mg/kg groups, normalized peripheral clonal expansion was found to be among the lowest, especially among CD8+ T cells. After ivuxolimab, CD8+ T cells had more expanded clones than CD4+ T cells on average.

Per the germline V gene, SGHVS is the CDR1 and FNYEAQ is the CDR2. At the junction V is shortened by 5 bases and J by 0 bases, with 15 bases in between. Including the terminal cysteine and phenylalanine, the CDR3 comprises 16 residues. Of all the DNA, just the CDR3 is kept, 48 bases in frame from base 1. Remarks on this clone: Its cognate antigen has yet to be identified. No much larger clone is present one base from it, and per-base qualities are unavailable.

To sequence the TCRbeta CDR3 region, genomic DNA was isolated from the sorted cells. The immunoSEQ Assay was used to sequence the TCRbeta CDR3 regions. The source is immuneACCESS, and TCRdb retained only in-frame sequences with V and J called. Part of the clones is not carried over; for the studies checked, unresolved V genes explain less than half of this, and the remainder is unexplained. Across this sample there are about 73,000 clones, with about 87% seen only once. Of the sample, 10% to 11% falls within the top ten clones. The trial excluded patients who had a history of autoimmune disease or who were on systemic immunosuppression. In every dose cohort, peripheral blood was drawn for TCR sequencing at baseline, cycle 4 day 1, and cycle 7 day 1. The samples were drawn from a first-in-human, open-label, multicenter phase I dose-escalation trial of ivuxolimab. Adults with locally advanced or metastatic melanoma, renal cell carcinoma, hepatocellular carcinoma or head and neck squamous cell carcinoma were enrolled in the trial. CD4+ and CD8+ T cells were sorted separately from peripheral blood before TCR sequencing.

The receptor was isolated from an adult with an advanced solid tumor such as melanoma, head and neck, liver or kidney cancer. The sequencing used CD4+ or CD8+ T cells sorted from blood, collected in a trial of the OX40 agonist ivuxolimab. The chain couples TRBV7-6 to TRBJ2-3; the D gene cannot be resolved reliably. The CDR3 region reads CASSPTPRVSTDTQYF. Here is the DNA: TGTGCCAGCAGCCCTACTCCCCGCGTAAGCACAGATACGCAGTATTTT.